Listed below are T cell receptor beta chains from one sample, sequenced in a study of human T cells and chemical hapten exposure. Using its own MiXCR run on the RACE reads, TCRdb lists one record per CDR3 protein. The repertoire holds 120,000 or so distinct CDR3 sequences, around 10% seen once, with under 2.5% in the top ten. The sequencing here drew on whole blood, taken in connection with sensitization to the hapten diphenylcyclopropenone (DPC). All receptors derive from a woman aged 50 to 65 with alopecia areata. Some clones in this sample may be carry-over from other donors' samples. CDR3s include the opening cysteine and the closing phenylalanine or tryptophan. A D gene is named only where the DNA matches it firmly.

J,V,D,CDR3
TRBJ1-5,TRBV18,NA,CASSPPMGPAGQPQHF
TRBJ2-4,TRBV2,TRBD1,CASSSGGDGYF
TRBJ2-3,TRBV2,TRBD2,CASNPRTSASTDTQYF
TRBJ1-1,TRBV6-1,TRBD1,CASSETGRAEAFF
TRBJ1-1,TRBV29-1,NA,CSVADRRTEAFF
TRBJ2-1,TRBV20-1,TRBD2,CSATGLAGPRDEQFF
TRBJ1-1,TRBV27,NA,CASSLSPFTEAFF
TRBJ1-5,TRBV20-1,NA,CSARGGGSGKPQHF
TRBJ1-3,TRBV4-2,NA,CASSPAKAGAASGNTIYF
TRBJ2-3,TRBV7-2,NA,CASSLVVVSTDTQYF
TRBJ2-7,TRBV6-5,NA,CASSRPSSYEQYF
TRBJ2-1,TRBV12-5,TRBD1,CASGLGTGGSNEQFF
TRBJ2-7,TRBV5-4,TRBD1,CASSLGDRRSWEQYF
TRBJ2-2,TRBV6-6,NA,CASSPQFIGELFF
TRBJ1-2,TRBV25-1,NA,CASSDYYGYTF
TRBJ1-5,TRBV2,NA,CASRSDRRNQPQHF
TRBJ2-5,TRBV20-1,NA,CSARVGETQYF
TRBJ1-5,TRBV5-6,TRBD1,CASSLNGQGYNQPQHF
TRBJ2-7,TRBV27,NA,CASSLSRYSYEQYF
TRBJ1-4,TRBV7-9,TRBD1,CASSSNGQGWNEKLFF
TRBJ2-5,TRBV28,NA,CASSSLDPRWTQYF
TRBJ1-6,TRBV6-1,NA,CASSEARGFNSPLHF
TRBJ1-1,TRBV6-1,NA,CASSRQAMNTEAFF
TRBJ1-2,TRBV19,NA,CASSIVLAGSGGYTF
TRBJ1-6,TRBV2,TRBD1,CASSESTGYDNSPLHF
TRBJ1-2,TRBV27,TRBD1,CASSPRQGASANYGYTF
TRBJ2-2,TRBV28,TRBD1,CASSTGQGVTGELFF
TRBJ2-7,TRBV29-1,TRBD2,CSGGTSGRSYEQYF
TRBJ2-6,TRBV13,NA,CASSSSVGSGISGANVLTF
TRBJ1-1,TRBV2,NA,CASSEGGLTEAFF
TRBJ2-2,TRBV3-1,NA,CASKTGDTGELFF
TRBJ2-4,TRBV4-2,TRBD1,CASSQVQGDVKNIQYF
TRBJ2-1,TRBV20-1,TRBD2,CSAGLAGNTYNEQFF
TRBJ2-1,TRBV29-1,NA,CSVVTGSSYNEQFF
TRBJ1-1,TRBV29-1,NA,CSVRRAGTEAFF
TRBJ1-2,TRBV29-1,NA,CSVVLANYGYTF
TRBJ2-3,TRBV29-1,NA,CSVAQGEGAQYF
TRBJ1-1,TRBV4-3,NA,CASSQDLKQGEAFF
TRBJ2-5,TRBV20-1,TRBD2,CSAKGTSGRGAETQYF
TRBJ2-7,TRBV2,NA,CASSPRLVSSYEQYF
TRBJ2-1,TRBV13,NA,CASSLGLGTGWNEQFF
TRBJ2-7,TRBV6-5,NA,CASSYPLDGEQYF
TRBJ2-1,TRBV28,TRBD2,CASSLTSGSGEQFF
TRBJ2-6,TRBV2,TRBD1,CASRQDRAGANVLTF
TRBJ1-1,TRBV4-1,TRBD1,CASSQDRGRWAFF
TRBJ2-7,TRBV29-1,TRBD1,CSVETGSSYEQYF
TRBJ1-4,TRBV7-9,NA,CASSLDGSSKNEKLFF
TRBJ2-7,TRBV9,NA,CASSVYGGSTYEQYF
TRBJ2-6,TRBV29-1,NA,CSVEDPYLPGANVLTF
TRBJ1-1,TRBV2,NA,CASSEALMIHGTEAFF